This T cell receptor beta chain was identified in a study of neurological immune-mediated disorders. TCRdb independently ran MiXCR on the 5' RACE reads; one entry per CDR3 protein. The profile shows more than 75,000 distinct CDR3 sequences, roughly 4.5% of them singletons. This clonotype has ten or more counts. This CDR3 contains 14 residues. Germline trimming cut 6 bases from V and 4 bases from J; bases unmatched to any gene: 6. Sample time point: longitudinal time-point 3. The chain couples TRBV12-3 or TRBV12-4 to TRBJ2-5, with 9 nucleotides matching TRBD1. Sequencing was performed on PBMCs. This clonotype originated in a woman aged 60 to 75 with multiple sclerosis. CDR3 in DNA: TGTGCCAGCAGACCGGGACAGGGTTTAGAGACCCAGTACTTC. Translation: CASRPGQGLETQYF.